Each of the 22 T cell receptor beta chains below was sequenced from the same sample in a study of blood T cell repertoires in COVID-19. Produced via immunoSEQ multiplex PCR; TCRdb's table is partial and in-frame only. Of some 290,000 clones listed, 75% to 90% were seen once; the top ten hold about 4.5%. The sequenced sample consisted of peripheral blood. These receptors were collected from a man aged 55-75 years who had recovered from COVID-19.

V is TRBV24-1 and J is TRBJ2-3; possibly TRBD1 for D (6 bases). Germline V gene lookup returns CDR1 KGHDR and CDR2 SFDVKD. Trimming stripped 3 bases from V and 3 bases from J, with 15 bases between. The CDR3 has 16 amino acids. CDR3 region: CATSDRRGSGTDTQYF. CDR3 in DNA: TGTGCCACCAGTGATCGAAGGGGGTCCGGGACAGATACGCAGTATTTT.

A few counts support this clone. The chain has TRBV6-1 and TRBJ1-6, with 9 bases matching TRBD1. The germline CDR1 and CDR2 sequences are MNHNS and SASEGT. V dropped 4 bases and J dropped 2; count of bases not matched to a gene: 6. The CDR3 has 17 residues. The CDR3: CASSGRTGDPYNSPLHF. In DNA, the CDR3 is TGTGCCAGCAGTGGACGGACAGGGGACCCCTATAATTCACCCCTCCACTTT.

CDR3 bases: TGTGCCAGCAGCTTAGCTAGCGGGGGTCAAGAGACCCAGTACTTC. This codes for CASSLASGGQETQYF. V gene TRBV7-9 combines with J gene TRBJ2-5; 9 bases fit TRBD2. The CDR3 covers 15 residues. Germline loops: CDR1 SEHNR, CDR2 FQNEAQ (reference sequence). J gave up 2 bases and V 0 bases, and 1 base lay outside the gene matches.

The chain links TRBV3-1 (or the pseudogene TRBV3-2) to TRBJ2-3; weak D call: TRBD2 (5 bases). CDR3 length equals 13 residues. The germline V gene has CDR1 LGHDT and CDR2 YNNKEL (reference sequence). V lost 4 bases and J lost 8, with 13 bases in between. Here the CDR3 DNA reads TGTGCCAGCAGCCCAGCGGCTCGGGTTACGCAGTATTTT. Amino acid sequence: CASSPAARVTQYF.

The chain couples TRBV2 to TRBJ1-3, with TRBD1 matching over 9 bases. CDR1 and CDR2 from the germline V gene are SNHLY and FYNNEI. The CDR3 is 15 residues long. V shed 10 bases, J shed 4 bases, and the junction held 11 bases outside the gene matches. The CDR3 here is CATQQGATGGNTIYF. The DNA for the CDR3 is TGTGCCACACAACAGGGGGCTACGGGCGGAAACACCATATATTTT.

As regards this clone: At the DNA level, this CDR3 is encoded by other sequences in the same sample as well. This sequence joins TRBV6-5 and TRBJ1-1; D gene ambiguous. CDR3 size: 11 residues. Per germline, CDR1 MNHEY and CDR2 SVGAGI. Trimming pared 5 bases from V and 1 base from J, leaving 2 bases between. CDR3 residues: CASSRNTEAFF. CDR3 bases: TGTGCCAGCAGTCGGAACACTGAAGCTTTCTTT.

As DNA, the CDR3 is TGCGCCAGCAGCCAGGGGGGGGTCAGCTACAACGATGAGCAGTTCTTC. Protein product: CASSQGGVSYNDEQFF. The rearrangement links TRBV4-1 to TRBJ2-1, with 7 bases lining up with TRBD2. This CDR3 is 16 amino acids long. V trimming: 3 bases; J trimming: 8 bases; junction bases outside the gene matches: 13. Germline loops: CDR1 MGHRA, CDR2 YSYEKL.

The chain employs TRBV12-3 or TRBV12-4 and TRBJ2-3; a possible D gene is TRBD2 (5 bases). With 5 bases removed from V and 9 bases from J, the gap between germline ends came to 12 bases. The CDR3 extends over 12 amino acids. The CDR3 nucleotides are TGTGCCAGCAGTCCTACGGGATCCACGCAGTATTTT. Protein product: CASSPTGSTQYF.

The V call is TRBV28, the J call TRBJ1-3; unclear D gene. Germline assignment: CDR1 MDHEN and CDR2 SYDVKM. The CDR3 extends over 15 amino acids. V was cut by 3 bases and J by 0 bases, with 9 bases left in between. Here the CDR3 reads CASSLGRPSGNTIYF. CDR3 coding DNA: TGTGCCAGCAGTTTGGGCCGGCCCTCTGGAAACACCATATATTTT.

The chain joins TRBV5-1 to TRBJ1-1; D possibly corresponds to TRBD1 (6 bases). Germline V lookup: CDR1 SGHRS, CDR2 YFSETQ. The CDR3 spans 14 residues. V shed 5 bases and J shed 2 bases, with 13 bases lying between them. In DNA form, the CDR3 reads TGCGCCAGCAGTCCCGGACAGAGAAACACTGAAGCTTTCTTT. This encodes CASSPGQRNTEAFF.

CDR3 in DNA: TGTGCCAGCAGTGAGGGACAGTGGAATCAGCCCCAGCATTTT. The encoded protein is CASSEGQWNQPQHF. The gene calls are TRBV6-1 and TRBJ1-5; 7 bases fit TRBD1. The CDR3 is 14 residues long. J gave up 4 bases and V 3 bases, and 3 bases lay outside the gene matches. CDR1 and CDR2 from the germline V gene are MNHNS and SASEGT.

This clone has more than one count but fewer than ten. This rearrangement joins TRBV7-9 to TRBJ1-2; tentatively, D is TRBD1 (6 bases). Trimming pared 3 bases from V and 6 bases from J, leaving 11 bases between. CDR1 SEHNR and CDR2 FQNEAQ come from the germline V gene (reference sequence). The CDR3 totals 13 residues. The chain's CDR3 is CASSFQGPDGYTF. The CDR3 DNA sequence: TGTGCCAGCAGCTTCCAGGGGCCGGATGGCTACACCTTC.

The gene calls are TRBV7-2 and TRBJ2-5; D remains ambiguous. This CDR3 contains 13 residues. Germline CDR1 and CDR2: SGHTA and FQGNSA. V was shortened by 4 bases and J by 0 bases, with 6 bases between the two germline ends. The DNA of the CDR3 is TGTGCCAGCAGCTCCCGTTACCAAGAGACCCAGTACTTC. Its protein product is CASSSRYQETQYF. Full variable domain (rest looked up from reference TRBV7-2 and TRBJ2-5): GAGVSQSPSNKVTEKGKDVELRCDPISGHTALYWYRQSLGQGLEFLIYFQGNSAPDKSGLPSDRFSAERTGGSVSTLTIQRTQQEDSAVYLCASSSRYQETQYFGPGTRLLVL.

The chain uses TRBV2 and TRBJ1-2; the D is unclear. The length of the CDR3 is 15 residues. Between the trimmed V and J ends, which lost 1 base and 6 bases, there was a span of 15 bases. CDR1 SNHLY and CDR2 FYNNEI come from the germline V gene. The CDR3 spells CASSEDAAIPNGYTF. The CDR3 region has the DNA TGTGCCAGCAGTGAAGACGCGGCCATTCCAAATGGCTACACCTTC. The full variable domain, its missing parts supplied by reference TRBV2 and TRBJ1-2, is EPEVTQTPSHQVTQMGQEVILRCVPISNHLYFYWYRQILGQKVEFLVSFYNNEISEKSEIFDDQFSVERPDGSNFTLKIRSTKLEDSAMYFCASSEDAAIPNGYTFGSGTRLTVV.

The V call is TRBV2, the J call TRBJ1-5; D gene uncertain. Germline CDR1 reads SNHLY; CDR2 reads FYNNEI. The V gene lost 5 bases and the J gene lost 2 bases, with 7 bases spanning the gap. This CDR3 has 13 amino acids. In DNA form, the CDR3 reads TGTGCCAGCAGTCGGGTCCGCAATCAGCCCCAGCATTTT. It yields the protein CASSRVRNQPQHF. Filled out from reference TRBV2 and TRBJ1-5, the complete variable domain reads EPEVTQTPSHQVTQMGQEVILRCVPISNHLYFYWYRQILGQKVEFLVSFYNNEISEKSEIFDDQFSVERPDGSNFTLKIRSTKLEDSAMYFCASSRVRNQPQHFGDGTRLSIL.

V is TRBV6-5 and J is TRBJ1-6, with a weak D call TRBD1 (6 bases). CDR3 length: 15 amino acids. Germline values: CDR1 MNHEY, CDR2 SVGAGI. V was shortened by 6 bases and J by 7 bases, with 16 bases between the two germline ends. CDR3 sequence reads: CASSLQGNSNSPLHF. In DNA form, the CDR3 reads TGTGCCAGCAGCTTACAGGGAAACTCGAATTCACCCCTCCACTTT.

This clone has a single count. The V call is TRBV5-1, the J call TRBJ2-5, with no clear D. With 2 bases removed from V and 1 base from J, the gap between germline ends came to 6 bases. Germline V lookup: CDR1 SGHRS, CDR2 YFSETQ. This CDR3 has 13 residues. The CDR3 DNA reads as TGCGCCAGCAGCTTATTTCTCCAAGAGACCCAGTACTTC. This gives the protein CASSLFLQETQYF.

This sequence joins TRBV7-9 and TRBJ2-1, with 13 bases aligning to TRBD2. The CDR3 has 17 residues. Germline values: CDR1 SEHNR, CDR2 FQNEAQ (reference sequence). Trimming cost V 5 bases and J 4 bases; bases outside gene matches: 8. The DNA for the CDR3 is TGTGCCAGCAGCCCATACTTGACTAGCGGGAGGTACAATGAGCAGTTCTTC. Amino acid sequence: CASSPYLTSGRYNEQFF.

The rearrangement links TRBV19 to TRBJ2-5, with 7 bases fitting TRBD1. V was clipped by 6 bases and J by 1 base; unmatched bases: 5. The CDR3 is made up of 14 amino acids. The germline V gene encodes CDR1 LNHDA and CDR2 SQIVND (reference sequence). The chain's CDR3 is CASSRRQGQETQYF. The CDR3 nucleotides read TGTGCCAGTAGCCGTCGACAGGGCCAAGAGACCCAGTACTTC.

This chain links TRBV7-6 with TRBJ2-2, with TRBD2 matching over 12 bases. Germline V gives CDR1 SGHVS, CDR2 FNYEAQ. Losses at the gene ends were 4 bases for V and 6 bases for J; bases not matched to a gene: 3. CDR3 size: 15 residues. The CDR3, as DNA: TGTGCCAGCAGCTACCGACTAGCGGGAGCCGGGGAGCTGTTTTTT. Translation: CASSYRLAGAGELFF.

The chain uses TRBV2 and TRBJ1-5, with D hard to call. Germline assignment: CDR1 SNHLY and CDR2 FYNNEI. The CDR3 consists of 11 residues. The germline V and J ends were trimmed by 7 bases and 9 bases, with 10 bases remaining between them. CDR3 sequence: CASISLLPQHF. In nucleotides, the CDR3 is TGTGCCAGCATTTCCCTTTTGCCCCAGCATTTT.

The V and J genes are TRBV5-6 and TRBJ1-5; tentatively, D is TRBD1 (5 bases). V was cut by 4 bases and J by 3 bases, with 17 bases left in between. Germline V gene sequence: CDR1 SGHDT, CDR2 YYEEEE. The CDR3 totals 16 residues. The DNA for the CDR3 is TGTGCCAGCAGCATACACCCGACAGAGTACAATCAGCCCCAGCATTTT. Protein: CASSIHPTEYNQPQHF.